Listed here are 8 T cell receptor beta chains from one sample, sequenced in a study of T cell repertoires in cytomegalovirus infection. From the reads, TCRdb called clonotypes with MiXCR, one entry per CDR3 protein. The table includes roughly 230,000 distinct CDR3 sequences, about 17% detected once. The sample comprised CD8+ T cells from PBMCs. Receptor source: a human donor in good health (CMV status not recorded). Some clones in this sample may be carry-over from other donors' samples.

The chain carries TRBV9 and TRBJ2-1, with 9 bases aligning to TRBD1. The CDR3 runs to 16 residues. With V trimmed by 4 bases and J by 6 bases, 11 bases remained unmatched. The germline V gene encodes CDR1 SGDLS and CDR2 YYNGEE. CDR3 DNA sequence: TGTGCCAGCAGCTTGAGCCGGGACAGGGTTCGCAATGAGCAGTTCTTC. This encodes CASSLSRDRVRNEQFF.

This clonotype occurred many times. The V gene is TRBV7-9, the J gene TRBJ1-6; D is unclear. The CDR3 length is 17 residues. Deletions cut 4 bases from V and 4 bases from J, with 17 bases between. CDR1 SEHNR and CDR2 FQNEAQ come from the germline V gene (reference sequence). The CDR3 region is CASSSWGSRAYNSPLHF. DNA for the CDR3: TGTGCCAGCAGCTCTTGGGGAAGTAGGGCTTATAATTCACCCCTCCACTTT.

There are many counts of this clonotype. The rearrangement uses TRBV28 and TRBJ2-1; possibly TRBD2 for D (6 bases). Germline V gives CDR1 MDHEN, CDR2 SYDVKM. V was clipped by 3 bases and J by 4 bases, with 13 bases between them. The CDR3 is 15 residues long. DNA of the CDR3: TGTGCCAGCAGTTTTTTGACTAGTCCGTACAATGAGCAGTTCTTC. Protein sequence: CASSFLTSPYNEQFF.

The rearrangement uses TRBV12-3 or TRBV12-4 and TRBJ1-6; 8 nucleotides agree with TRBD1. There are 15 residues in the CDR3. V lost 5 bases to trimming and J lost 10 bases; unmatched junction nucleotides: 10. The CDR3 DNA is TGTGCCAGCAGTCCCGGGACAGGTCTCCGGTCACCCCTCCACTTT. It yields the protein CASSPGTGLRSPLHF.

The rearrangement joins TRBV19 to TRBJ2-2; 8 bases align to TRBD1. Germline V lookup: CDR1 LNHDA, CDR2 SQIVND (reference sequence). The CDR3 loop spans 15 amino acids. The J segment lost 1 base and the V segment lost 5 bases, leaving 3 bases of the junction unmatched. The CDR3 protein is CASSAGTGNTGELFF. CDR3 nucleotide sequence: TGTGCCAGTAGTGCCGGGACAGGGAACACCGGGGAGCTGTTTTTT. The whole variable domain, remainder taken from reference TRBV19 and TRBJ2-2, is DGGITQSPKYLFRKEGQNVTLSCEQNLNHDAMYWYRQDPGQGLRLIYYSQIVNDFQKGDIAEGYSVSREKKESFPLTVTSAQKNPTAFYLCASSAGTGNTGELFFGEGSRLTVL.

This clonotype came up many times. The V and J genes are TRBV6-5 and TRBJ1-4; D unresolved. Between the trimmed V and J ends, which lost 3 bases and 8 bases, there was a span of 13 bases. The CDR3 contains 14 residues. Looked up from germline, CDR1 is MNHEY and CDR2 is SVGAGI. CDR3 protein: CASSYDSMEEKLFF. CDR3 DNA: TGTGCCAGCAGTTATGACTCGATGGAGGAAAAACTGTTTTTT.

This clonotype was detected a few times. This chain joins TRBV15 and TRBJ1-4; the match to TRBD1 covers 7 bases. The length of the CDR3 is 16 residues. V shed 0 bases, J shed 7 bases, and the junction held 8 bases outside the gene matches. Per germline, CDR1 LNHNV and CDR2 YYDKDF (reference sequence). The CDR3 region has the DNA TGTGCCACCAGCAGAGATGGGTACAGGGGAGGTGAAAAACTGTTTTTT. It codes for CATSRDGYRGGEKLFF.

This clonotype appeared many times. The genes are TRBV11-2 and TRBJ1-1; the D gene is possibly TRBD1 (5 bases). Between the trimmed V and J ends, which lost 5 bases and 3 bases, there was a span of 10 bases. Germline V gene lookup returns CDR1 SGHAT and CDR2 FQNNGV. The CDR3 is 13 amino acids. The CDR3 loop is CASSPTDYTEAFF. The CDR3 bases are TGTGCCAGCAGCCCGACAGATTACACTGAAGCTTTCTTT.